Below are 16 T cell receptor beta chains sequenced from a single sample in a study of blood T cells in healthy people across ages. Primers used in a second PCR of roughly 6 to 11 cycles were a sample-barcoded 5' primer and a J-beta primer mix. TCRdb independently ran MiXCR on the 5' RACE reads; one entry per CDR3 protein. The sample has hundreds of thousands of distinct CDR3 sequences, 29% seen once; the top ten hold around 16%. The specimen was blood. The receptors originated from a woman of 80 years or more in good health.

There are many counts of this clonotype. V usage is TRBV2 and J usage is TRBJ1-2; 7 nucleotides agree with TRBD1. Germline V CDR1 and CDR2: SNHLY, FYNNEI. V trimming: 8 bases; J trimming: 8 bases; junction bases outside the gene matches: 11. This CDR3 has 13 amino acids. CDR3 amino acids: CASRGQLVKGYTF. The CDR3 bases are TGTGCCAGCCGGGGACAGCTGGTCAAAGGCTACACCTTC. Together with reference TRBV2 and TRBJ1-2, the CDR3 gives the full variable domain: EPEVTQTPSHQVTQMGQEVILRCVPISNHLYFYWYRQILGQKVEFLVSFYNNEISEKSEIFDDQFSVERPDGSNFTLKIRSTKLEDSAMYFCASRGQLVKGYTFGSGTRLTVV.

This chain connects TRBV28 to TRBJ1-2, with D maybe TRBD1 (6 bases). The CDR3 runs to 14 residues. V shed 3 bases and J shed 8 bases, with 16 bases lying between them. The germline V gene encodes CDR1 MDHEN and CDR2 SYDVKM. CDR3 coding DNA: TGTGCCAGCAGTTTGGGCAGGGGTGAGGGCGGCTACACCTTC. As protein: CASSLGRGEGGYTF.

This chain links TRBV7-2 with TRBJ2-5; TRBD2 matches 11 bases. Judging by the DNA end, TRBJ2-7 fits better; the J call may be wrong. CDR3 size: 13 residues. Germline assignment: CDR1 SGHTA and CDR2 FQGNSA. Here the CDR3 reads CASSVTSGIEQYF. The CDR3 DNA is TGTGCCAGCTCCGTGACTAGCGGGATCGAGCAGTACTTC.

This chain connects TRBV5-1 to TRBJ2-7; TRBD1 matches at 10 bases. J lost 0 bases, V lost 4 bases, and 7 bases had no gene match. The CDR3 has 16 amino acids. The germline V gene has CDR1 SGHRS and CDR2 YFSETQ. The CDR3 DNA is TGCGCCAGCAGCCTGGGACAGGGGTCCAGCTCCTACGAGCAGTACTTC. Its translation is CASSLGQGSSSYEQYF.

The rearrangement links TRBV3-1 to TRBJ2-3, with D unresolved. V gave up 0 bases and J gave up 6 bases, with 19 bases separating them. CDR3 length equals 17 residues. Germline CDR1 and CDR2: LGHDT and YNNKEL (reference sequence). The CDR3 coding sequence is TGTGCCAGCAGCCAAGAGGAAATTGGTAGGGTAGGGGATACGCAGTATTTT. It is translated as CASSQEEIGRVGDTQYF.

The chain is built from TRBV14 and TRBJ2-7; 9 bases fit TRBD2. Germline V gene lookup returns CDR1 SGHDN and CDR2 FVKESK. V gave up 5 bases and J gave up 7 bases; unmatched junction bases: 15. The CDR3 consists of 16 residues. The CDR3: CASSFSRGGRCNEQYF. As DNA, the CDR3 is TGTGCCAGCAGCTTTTCGCGGGGGGGTAGATGCAATGAGCAGTACTTC.

This clonotype was counted only a few times. The chain links TRBV6-5 to TRBJ2-2; TRBD1 might be the D (6 bases). CDR1 is MNHEY, CDR2 SVGAGI, per germline. This CDR3 spans 16 amino acids. The ends were cut back, 10 bases at V and 0 bases at J, with 18 bases in the middle. This CDR3 reads CATCTSTGANTGELFF. In DNA, the CDR3 is TGTGCCACCTGTACGTCGACAGGTGCGAACACCGGGGAGCTGTTTTTT.

The V and J genes are TRBV20-1 and TRBJ2-2; 15 bases line up with TRBD2. Germline CDR1 reads DFQATT; CDR2 reads SNEGSKA (reference sequence). J gave up 3 bases and V 8 bases, and 7 bases lay outside the gene matches. This CDR3 is 16 amino acids long. In DNA form, the CDR3 reads TGCAGTACCACCGGGACTAGCGGGGGGTACACCGGGGAGCTGTTTTTT. Translated: CSTTGTSGGYTGELFF.

The V gene is TRBV7-2, the J gene TRBJ2-1; TRBD2 aligns across 10 bases. Germline CDR1 SGHTA, CDR2 FQGNSA. This CDR3 is built from 16 residues. Germline trimming cut 1 base from V and 10 bases from J; bases unmatched to any gene: 10. In DNA, the CDR3 is TGTGCCAGCAGCTTAGGTACAGCGGGGGGGCATGGCGAGCAGTTCTTC. Translating it yields CASSLGTAGGHGEQFF.

The sample holds many counts of this clonotype. The J gene is TRBJ2-5, the V gene TRBV4-1; the D is unclear. The CDR3 totals 14 residues. V lost 0 bases to trimming and J lost 4 bases, with 9 bases between them. Germline CDR1 is MGHRA and CDR2 is YSYEKL. In nucleotides, the CDR3 is TGCGCCAGCAGCCAAGATCTAAAGGGAGAGACCCAGTACTTC. Translated: CASSQDLKGETQYF.

This clonotype was seen ten or more times. The J gene is TRBJ2-5, the V gene TRBV15, with 15 bases lining up with TRBD2. The junction had 6 bases not matched to a gene; V was cut back by 8 bases and J by 2 bases. From germline, CDR1 is LNHNV and CDR2 YYDKDF (reference sequence). This CDR3 comprises 16 residues. CDR3 in amino acids: CATRTSGGAGQETQYF. The CDR3 coding sequence is TGTGCCACCCGGACTAGCGGGGGGGCCGGGCAAGAGACCCAGTACTTC.

The V and J genes are TRBV6-1 and TRBJ1-4; 8 bases match TRBD1. Trimming at V came to 6 bases and at J to 6 bases, leaving 9 bases not matched to a gene. The CDR3 runs to 15 residues. Germline CDR1 MNHNS, CDR2 SASEGT. The CDR3 loop reads CASRGSGTGDEKLFF. CDR3 bases: TGTGCCAGCAGAGGGTCCGGGACAGGAGATGAAAAACTGTTTTTT.

CDR3 sequence: CASSYSGGGFANTGELFF. The CDR3 region has the DNA TGTGCCAGCAGTTATTCTGGAGGGGGGTTCGCGAACACCGGGGAGCTGTTTTTT. This sequence joins TRBV6-2 or TRBV6-3 and TRBJ2-2; either TRBD1 or TRBD2 may fit D (6 bases each). Germline values: CDR1 MNHEY, CDR2 SVGEGT. This CDR3 is built from 18 residues. V dropped 3 bases and J dropped 0 bases, with 17 bases sitting between them.

This clonotype has a handful of counts. The chain joins TRBV20-1 to TRBJ2-2, with 8 bases identical to TRBD1. The trim removed 2 bases at V and 4 bases at J, leaving 9 bases unmatched. CDR1 is DFQATT and CDR2 is SNEGSKA in the germline V gene (reference sequence). The CDR3 loop spans 16 amino acids. The CDR3, as DNA: TGCAGTGCTAGACCCGGACAGGGAGGTTCCACCGGGGAGCTGTTTTTT. It translates to CSARPGQGGSTGELFF.

This clonotype was counted at least ten times. The chain has TRBV7-9 and TRBJ2-5; maybe TRBD1 (5 bases). Germline CDR1 SEHNR, CDR2 FQNEAQ (reference sequence). The CDR3 has 14 residues. The V and J ends lost 1 base and 7 bases respectively, with 13 bases between them. Here the CDR3 reads CASSLDWTTGTQYF. CDR3 nucleotide sequence: TGTGCCAGCAGCTTAGACTGGACAACTGGGACCCAGTACTTC. The variable domain in full, completed from reference TRBV7-9 and TRBJ2-5, reads DTGVSQNPRHKITKRGQNVTFRCDPISEHNRLYWYRQTLGQGPEFLTYFQNEAQLEKSRLLSDRFSAERPKGSFSTLEIQRTEQGDSAMYLCASSLDWTTGTQYFGPGTRLLVL.

The sample holds many counts of this clonotype. The CDR3 loop is CASSKPTGMSSYNEQFF. CDR3 nucleotides: TGTGCCAGCAGTAAACCTACAGGGATGAGCTCCTACAATGAGCAGTTCTTC. The rearrangement uses TRBV25-1 and TRBJ2-1, with D possibly being TRBD1 (6 bases). The CDR3 runs 17 residues. Germline-derived CDR1 and CDR2 are MGHDK and SYGVNS. Trimming pared 5 bases from V and 0 bases from J, leaving 17 bases between.